This entry lists 14 T cell receptor beta chains sequenced from one sample in a study of identifying expanded T cells in peripheral blood. Sequencing used immunoSEQ multiplex PCR; TCRdb keeps in-frame clones, though not all of them. The table lists just under 65,000 clones, 70% to 90% of them singletons, with 4.7% in the top ten. Source material: blood. The receptors stem from a person aged 18-70 years in good health.

V gene TRBV30 combines with J gene TRBJ2-7; D may be TRBD2 (5 bases). This CDR3 contains 14 residues. CDR1 and CDR2 (germline): GTSNPN, SVGIG (reference sequence). V lost 4 bases and J 0 bases, leaving 13 bases between the germline ends. The DNA of the CDR3 is TGTGCCTGGAAACCCCCGGGGATCTCCTACGAGCAGTACTTC. It yields the protein CAWKPPGISYEQYF.

The chain combines TRBV27 with TRBJ2-7; 10 bases are shared with TRBD2. The CDR3 is 16 residues long. Germline V gene lookup returns CDR1 MNHEY and CDR2 SMNVEV (reference sequence). V was clipped by 2 bases and J by 3 bases; unmatched bases: 7. The CDR3 loop reads CASSLNSGGTRYEQYF. CDR3 DNA sequence: TGTGCCAGCAGTTTAAATAGCGGGGGGACACGCTACGAGCAGTACTTC.

In this sample, this clone turned up once. This chain uses TRBV6-6 with TRBJ2-2; D is possibly TRBD1 (6 bases). The CDR3 is 15 residues long. V lost 6 bases to trimming and J lost 6 bases, with 17 bases between them. CDR1 is MNHNY and CDR2 is SVGAGI in the germline V gene (reference sequence). The DNA of the CDR3 is TGTGCCAGCAGCCACCTCGGCAGGGGTCCCGGGGAGCTGTTTTTT. Translating it yields CASSHLGRGPGELFF.

The chain is built from TRBV6-1 and TRBJ2-3, with 11 bases aligning to TRBD2. This CDR3 has 14 residues. V lost 7 bases, J lost 2 bases, and 2 bases stayed unmatched. Germline V CDR1 and CDR2: MNHNS, SASEGT. The CDR3 region is CASTSGGPTDTQYF. The CDR3 nucleotides read TGTGCCAGCACTAGCGGGGGGCCCACAGATACGCAGTATTTT.

The V call is TRBV6-4, the J call TRBJ1-6; 10 nucleotides line up with TRBD1. CDR3 size: 15 residues. The ends lost 6 bases at V and 7 bases at J; junction bases unmatched: 6. Germline V lookup: CDR1 MRHNA, CDR2 SNTAGT. The CDR3 sequence is CASRETGGNNSPLHF. CDR3 DNA sequence: TGTGCCAGCAGAGAGACAGGGGGCAACAATTCACCCCTCCACTTT.

The chain has TRBV9 and TRBJ1-4; 7 positions agree with TRBD1. In germline, CDR1 is SGDLS, CDR2 YYNGEE. The CDR3 runs to 15 residues. Trimming cost V 4 bases and J 3 bases; bases outside gene matches: 6. The CDR3: CASSPRQGPNEKLFF. CDR3 coding DNA: TGTGCCAGCAGCCCCCGACAGGGACCTAATGAAAAACTGTTTTTT.

V is TRBV5-1 and J is TRBJ1-1; D is perhaps TRBD1 (5 bases). This CDR3 spans 16 amino acids. CDR1 SGHRS and CDR2 YFSETQ come from the germline V gene. The ends were cut back, 4 bases at V and 7 bases at J, with 23 bases in the middle. CDR3 nucleotides: TGCGCCAGCAGCCCCAACGTGGGGACTCGAGGCGGTGAAGCTTTCTTT. This encodes CASSPNVGTRGGEAFF.

This chain links TRBV28 with TRBJ2-7; D unclear. Per the germline V gene, CDR1 is MDHEN and CDR2 is SYDVKM. The CDR3 runs to 18 residues. V was clipped by 6 bases and J by 0 bases, with 24 bases between them. The CDR3 coding sequence is TGTGCCAGCAGCCGTCCCCTCGTCTTTGGGCAAATCTCCTACGAGCAGTACTTC. Its protein is CASSRPLVFGQISYEQYF. The full variable domain, rest sourced from reference TRBV28 and TRBJ2-7, is DVKVTQSSRYLVKRTGEKVFLECVQDMDHENMFWYRQDPGLGLRLIYFSYDVKMKEKGDIPEGYSVSREKKERFSLILESASTNQTSMYLCASSRPLVFGQISYEQYFGPGTRLTVT.

The V call is TRBV9, the J call TRBJ1-1; 8 bases are shared with TRBD1. With V trimmed by 4 bases and J by 6 bases, 11 bases remained unmatched. Germline CDR1 and CDR2: SGDLS and YYNGEE. The CDR3 extends over 15 amino acids. The CDR3 loop is CASSPDRAVGAEAFF. The DNA for the CDR3 is TGTGCCAGCAGCCCGGACAGGGCGGTGGGGGCTGAAGCTTTCTTT.

The rearrangement joins TRBV12-5 to TRBJ2-1, with a possible D match to TRBD1 (6 bases). This CDR3 comprises 14 residues. Per germline, CDR1 LGHNT and CDR2 FRNRAP. Trimming removed 4 bases at V and 5 bases at J, with 12 bases between. For the CDR3, the DNA is TGTGCTAGTGGTTGGGGGACACCTAACAATGAGCAGTTCTTC. Amino acid sequence: CASGWGTPNNEQFF.

This clone has just a few counts. J is TRBJ2-5 and V is TRBV30; D is uncertain. Looked up from germline, CDR1 is GTSNPN and CDR2 is SVGIG (reference sequence). This CDR3 contains 11 residues. V shed 1 base and J shed 4 bases, with 4 bases lying between them. CDR3 sequence: CAWSAGETQYF. Written as DNA, the CDR3 is TGTGCCTGGAGTGCCGGAGAGACCCAGTACTTC.

The V and J genes are TRBV9 and TRBJ2-3; either TRBD1 or TRBD2 may fit D (5 bases each). In germline, CDR1 is SGDLS, CDR2 YYNGEE. V was trimmed by 3 bases and J by 4 bases, leaving 18 bases between them. CDR3 length equals 16 residues. CDR3 sequence reads: CASSARGLPGADTQYF. CDR3 DNA: TGTGCCAGCAGCGCCCGGGGCCTCCCGGGCGCAGATACGCAGTATTTT.

The chain recombines TRBV29-1 with TRBJ2-3, with D unclear. The CDR3 contains 10 residues. V was pared by 6 bases and J by 6 bases, with 7 bases between. Looked up from germline, CDR1 is SQVTM and CDR2 is ANQGSEA. In nucleotides, the CDR3 is TGCAGCGTGGCTGGGGATACGCAGTATTTT. Protein product: CSVAGDTQYF.

The V gene is TRBV19, the J gene TRBJ1-3; D gene ambiguous. The CDR3 is made up of 15 amino acids. The V end was cut by 2 bases, the J end by 2 bases, with 10 bases between. Germline V gene data show CDR1 as LNHDA and CDR2 as SQIVND (reference sequence). The CDR3 bases are TGTGCCAGTAGTATAATGGACCTTCCTGGAAACACCATATATTTT. Encoded protein: CASSIMDLPGNTIYF.